Here is one T cell receptor (beta chain) with its context. Its specificity is unknown. This entry comes from a study of graft-versus-host responses after intestinal transplantation. Study summary: Multivisceral, liver-intestinal, or isolated intestinal transplants were performed in recipients. Induction with anti-thymocyte globulin, then tacrolimus and steroids for roughly 3 years, was given to all recipients. Regarding the study as a whole: Early post-transplant HvG declines were associated with peak circulating GvH clone levels. Graft-donor T cell macrochimerism in patients accompanied high graft-versus-host to host-versus-graft clonal ratios in allografts.

The assay was immunoSEQ multiplex PCR, and TCRdb's table has in-frame clones only and misses some. The sample has roughly 90,000 clones, 80% to 95% seen once. Deletions cut 4 bases from V and 10 bases from J, with 16 bases between. The CDR3 runs to 13 residues. Looked up from germline, CDR1 is MNHEY and CDR2 is SVGAGI. The V call is TRBV6-5, the J call TRBJ1-1; D unclear. Source: unstimulated CD8+ T cells sorted from spleen or lymph node cells, taken before intestinal transplant. The receptor comes from a human donor who received an intestinal transplant. The CDR3 sequence is CASSWESEGPAFF. The CDR3 nucleotides are TGTGCCAGCAGTTGGGAGTCGGAAGGTCCAGCTTTCTTT.